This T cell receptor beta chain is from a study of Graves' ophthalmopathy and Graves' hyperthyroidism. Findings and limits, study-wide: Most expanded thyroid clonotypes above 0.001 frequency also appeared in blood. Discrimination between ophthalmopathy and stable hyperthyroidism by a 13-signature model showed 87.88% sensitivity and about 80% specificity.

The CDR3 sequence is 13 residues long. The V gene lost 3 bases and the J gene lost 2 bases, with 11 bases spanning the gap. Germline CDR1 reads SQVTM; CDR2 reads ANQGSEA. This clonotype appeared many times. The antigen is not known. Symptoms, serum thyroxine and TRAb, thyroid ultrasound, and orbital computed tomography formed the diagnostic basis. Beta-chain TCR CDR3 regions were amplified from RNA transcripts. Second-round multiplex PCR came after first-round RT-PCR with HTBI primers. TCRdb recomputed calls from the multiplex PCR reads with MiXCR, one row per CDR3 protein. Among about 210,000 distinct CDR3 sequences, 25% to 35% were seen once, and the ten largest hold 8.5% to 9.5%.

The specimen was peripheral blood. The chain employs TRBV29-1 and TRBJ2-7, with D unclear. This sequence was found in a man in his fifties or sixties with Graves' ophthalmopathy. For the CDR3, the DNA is TGCAGCGTTGAGGACCCTTTAGCCTACGAGCAGTACTTC. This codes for CSVEDPLAYEQYF.